This T cell receptor (beta chain) was profiled in a study of shared clonotypes between healthy human individuals. General study findings and limits: Naive subsets tended to show greater estimated richness than memory subsets. Relative to clonotypes present in all four donors, those not shared had lower generation probabilities. Owing to a small donor count, the genetic and exposure-history diversity represented was limited.

About this clone itself: The antigen remains undetermined.

TCRdb's copy holds only in-frame clones and misses some; the assay was immunoSEQ multiplex PCR. In the table there are approximately 2.4 million clones, 90% to 96% of which are singletons. Partitioning of CD4+ cells yielded a CD45RA+ naive subset and a CD45RA-negative memory subset. From germline, CDR1 is MNHEY and CDR2 SMNVEV (reference sequence). Trimming pared 7 bases from V and 10 bases from J, leaving 16 bases between. The CDR3 contains 13 residues. Specimen: naive CD4+ T cells sorted from blood. Regarding subset: CD45RA+ positively selected. The TCR sequence derives from a man between 18 and 35 years old in good health. V usage is TRBV27 and J usage is TRBJ1-4; no firm D call. The CDR3 here is CASTSTPGGKLFF. DNA for the CDR3: TGTGCCAGCACCTCAACACCCGGTGGAAAACTGTTTTTT.